A single sample gave rise to the 14 T cell receptor beta chains below, sequenced in a study of cytomegalovirus exposure and HLA in healthy donors. The primer mix had 60 Vbeta and 13 Jbeta primers. Profiled with immunoSEQ multiplex PCR; TCRdb holds only in-frame clones, not every one. The sample contains more than 100,000 clones, 74% of which appear only once. The sequenced sample was PBMCs. These receptors all come from a woman aged 50 to 60 in good health and CMV-seropositive.

This clone was detected only a few times. CDR3 DNA sequence: TGTGCCAGCCGGGTTAGCGGGGGCACCTACGAGCAGTACTTC. It encodes CASRVSGGTYEQYF. The chain recombines TRBV2 with TRBJ2-7, with 9 nucleotides matching TRBD2. With V trimmed by 8 bases and J by 2 bases, 7 bases remained unmatched. Germline CDR1 and CDR2: SNHLY and FYNNEI. The CDR3 is 14 residues long.

This clone was seen a single time. The chain links TRBV27 to TRBJ1-3; D remains unclear. The germline V gene has CDR1 MNHEY and CDR2 SMNVEV (reference sequence). Trimming took 3 bases from V and 0 from J, leaving 18 bases between them. The CDR3 has 18 amino acids. The CDR3, as DNA: TGTGCCAGCAGTTTGGTGGGCTGGGCGGGAAACTCTGGAAACACCATATATTTT. It yields the protein CASSLVGWAGNSGNTIYF.

In this sample, this clone turned up a few times. This chain connects TRBV6-1 to TRBJ2-2; 7 positions match TRBD2. V gave up 5 bases and J gave up 3 bases; unmatched junction bases: 3. This CDR3 comprises 14 residues. Germline CDR1 is MNHNS and CDR2 is SASEGT. The CDR3 nucleotides read TGTGCCAGCAGTCCGGGACTATACACCGGGGAGCTGTTTTTT. As protein: CASSPGLYTGELFF.

V and J are TRBV9 and TRBJ2-5, with D tentatively TRBD2 (5 bases). V was shortened by 0 bases and J by 11 bases, with 14 bases between the two germline ends. The CDR3 extends over 13 amino acids. Germline lookup yields CDR1 SGDLS and CDR2 YYNGEE. The CDR3 region has the DNA TGTGCCAGCAGCGTAGACCCCCGGGGAGAGCAGTACTTC. It specifies CASSVDPRGEQYF.

The V call is TRBV6-1, the J call TRBJ1-5; the match to TRBD1 covers 11 bases. CDR1 is MNHNS, CDR2 SASEGT, per germline. With 5 bases clipped from V and 5 bases from J, the junction kept 5 bases outside the gene matches. This CDR3 contains 15 residues. The CDR3 is CASSSGTGGDQPQHF. Written as DNA, the CDR3 is TGTGCCAGCAGTTCCGGGACAGGGGGTGATCAGCCCCAGCATTTT.

The CDR3 DNA sequence: TGTGCCAGCACCCAATGGGGGGGAACTAATGAAAAACTGTTTTTT. Translating it yields CASTQWGGTNEKLFF. The J gene is TRBJ1-4, the V gene TRBV2, with D possibly TRBD1 on 5 matching bases. The CDR3 contains 15 residues. V was trimmed by 7 bases and J by 1 base, leaving 13 bases between them. Per germline, CDR1 SNHLY and CDR2 FYNNEI. Based on the CDR3 plus reference TRBV2 and TRBJ1-4, the full variable domain is EPEVTQTPSHQVTQMGQEVILRCVPISNHLYFYWYRQILGQKVEFLVSFYNNEISEKSEIFDDQFSVERPDGSNFTLKIRSTKLEDSAMYFCASTQWGGTNEKLFFGSGTQLSVL.

This clone has a single count. The chain employs TRBV18 and TRBJ2-7, with 12 bases aligning to TRBD2. The V gene's germline CDR1 is KGHSH and CDR2 LQKENI. After removal of 2 bases from V and 6 bases from J, the junction contained 5 bases not matched to a gene. The CDR3 is 15 residues long. The CDR3 spells CASSPSSGLAGEQYF. DNA for the CDR3: TGTGCCAGCTCACCAAGTTCGGGACTAGCGGGCGAGCAGTACTTC. The complete variable domain, with remaining parts taken from reference TRBV18 and TRBJ2-7, reads NAGVMQNPRHLVRRRGQEARLRCSPMKGHSHVYWYRQLPEEGLKFMVYLQKENIIDESGMPKERFSAEFPKEGPSILRIQQVVRGDSAAYFCASSPSSGLAGEQYFGPGTRLTVT.

J is TRBJ2-5 and V is TRBV11-2; the match to TRBD1 covers 10 bases. V lost 6 bases to trimming and J lost 4 bases; unmatched junction nucleotides: 8. In germline, CDR1 is SGHAT, CDR2 FQNNGV. CDR3 length equals 15 residues. CDR3 amino acids: CASRPGQGGPETQYF. The CDR3 bases are TGTGCCAGCAGGCCTGGACAGGGGGGTCCAGAGACCCAGTACTTC. Complete variable domain (other parts from reference TRBV11-2 and TRBJ2-5): EAGVAQSPRYKIIEKRQSVAFWCNPISGHATLYWYQQILGQGPKLLIQFQNNGVVDDSQLPKDRFSAERLKGVDSTLKIQPAKLEDSAVYLCASRPGQGGPETQYFGPGTRLLVL.

This clone has a handful of counts. CDR3 amino acids: CASSQNTGVEEKLFF. The CDR3 coding sequence is TGCGCCAGCAGCCAAAACACAGGGGTTGAGGAAAAACTGTTTTTT. The chain has TRBV4-3 and TRBJ1-4; 7 positions match TRBD1. Per germline, CDR1 LGHNA and CDR2 YSLEER. The CDR3 runs to 15 residues. V lost 2 bases to trimming and J lost 8 bases; unmatched junction nucleotides: 8.

The table lists this clone with a count of one. The genes are TRBV29-1 and TRBJ2-3, with no clear D. V lost 3 bases, J lost 7 bases, and 5 bases lay in between. Germline V gene sequence: CDR1 SQVTM, CDR2 ANQGSEA. This CDR3 is built from 10 residues. The CDR3 nucleotides are TGCAGCGTTGATCAAAATACGCAGTATTTT. Protein sequence: CSVDQNTQYF.

V gene TRBV5-4 combines with J gene TRBJ2-5; D is perhaps TRBD1 (5 bases). Trimming removed 4 bases at V and 4 bases at J, with 11 bases between. CDR1 is SGHNT and CDR2 is YYREEE in the germline V gene (reference sequence). CDR3 size: 13 residues. The CDR3 coding sequence is TGTGCCAGCAGCCTACAGGACACAGAGACCCAGTACTTC. Its translation: CASSLQDTETQYF.

This clone was picked up one time. One end of the junction varies from germline; a read error may be responsible. The chain joins TRBV7-9 to TRBJ1-5; D is uncertain. The length of the CDR3 is 15 residues. CDR1 and CDR2 (germline): SEHNR, FQNEAQ (reference sequence). The chain's CDR3 is CSSSLGSGGEQPQHF. The CDR3 region has the DNA TGTTCCAGCAGCTTAGGAAGCGGTGGGGAACAGCCCCAGCATTTT.

This chain uses TRBV7-9 with TRBJ2-7; D is unresolved. Germline CDR1 is SEHNR and CDR2 is FQNEAQ (reference sequence). The length of the CDR3 is 13 residues. Trimming removed 5 bases at V and 6 bases at J, with 14 bases between. CDR3 loop: CASSQAPLVEQYF. CDR3 nucleotide sequence: TGTGCCAGCAGCCAGGCCCCGTTGGTCGAGCAGTACTTC.

The rearrangement links TRBV5-1 to TRBJ2-1, with a weak D call TRBD2 (6 bases). Trimming left V 3 bases short and J 1 base short, with 14 bases between. In germline, CDR1 is SGHRS, CDR2 YFSETQ. The CDR3 is made up of 16 amino acids. The CDR3 DNA follows: TGCGCCAGCAGCTGGTGGGGAGGTACTTCCTACAATGAGCAGTTCTTC. Translating gives CASSWWGGTSYNEQFF.